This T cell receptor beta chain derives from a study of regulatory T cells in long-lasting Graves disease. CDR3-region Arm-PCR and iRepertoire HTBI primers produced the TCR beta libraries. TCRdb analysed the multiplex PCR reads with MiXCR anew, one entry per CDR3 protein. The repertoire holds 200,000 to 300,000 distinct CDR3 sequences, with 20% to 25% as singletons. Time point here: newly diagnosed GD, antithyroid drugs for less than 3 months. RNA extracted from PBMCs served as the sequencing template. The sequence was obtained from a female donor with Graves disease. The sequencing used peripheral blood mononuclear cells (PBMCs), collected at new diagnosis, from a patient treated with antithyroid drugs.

The CDR3 region is CSASYEQYF. Written as DNA, the CDR3 is TGCAGTGCTAGCTACGAGCAGTACTTC. The rearrangement joins TRBV20-1 to TRBJ2-7; D call uncertain. Germline assignment: CDR1 DFQATT and CDR2 SNEGSKA (reference sequence). CDR3 length: 9 amino acids. Trimming removed 3 bases from V and 3 bases from J, with 0 bases in between.